Below are 27 T cell receptor beta chains sequenced from a single sample in a study of response to subunit inactivated influenza vaccine. TCRdb redid the calling of the RT-PCR reads with MiXCR, one entry per CDR3 protein. This table holds hundreds of thousands of distinct CDR3 sequences, around 15% found once. Sequencing used PBMCs from blood, obtained roughly 15 days before vaccination. Receptors originate from a man in his forties or fifties who received an inactivated influenza vaccine.

This rearrangement joins TRBV27 to TRBJ2-2, with TRBD1 matching over 10 bases. CDR1 and CDR2 from the germline V gene are MNHEY and SMNVEV (reference sequence). The CDR3 spans 16 residues. Trimming cost V 5 bases and J 3 bases; bases outside gene matches: 6. DNA of the CDR3: TGTGCCAGCAGTCCCGGGACAGGGGTCGACACCGGGGAGCTGTTTTTT. It yields the protein CASSPGTGVDTGELFF.

In its sample, this clonotype was seen a few times. The chain employs TRBV12-5 and TRBJ2-1, with TRBD2 matching 14 bases. The CDR3 consists of 16 residues. CDR1 LGHNT and CDR2 FRNRAP come from the germline V gene. With V trimmed by 5 bases and J by 8 bases, 8 bases remained unmatched. This chain's CDR3 is CASGIGTSGGKDEQFF. DNA for the CDR3: TGTGCTAGTGGTATTGGGACTAGCGGGGGTAAGGATGAGCAGTTCTTC.

This clonotype came up a few times. The V and J genes are TRBV5-6 and TRBJ1-2; D may be TRBD1 (5 bases). Germline CDR1 and CDR2: SGHDT and YYEEEE. The CDR3 loop spans 14 amino acids. Deletions cut 1 base from V and 2 bases from J, with 9 bases between. CDR3 DNA sequence: TGTGCCAGCAGCTTGCACCGGGGGAACTATGGCTACACCTTC. This translates into CASSLHRGNYGYTF.

The chain links TRBV5-1 to TRBJ1-2; 9 bases line up with TRBD1. The V gene end was trimmed by 5 bases and the J gene end by 4 bases; junction bases not matched to a gene: 6. CDR1 and CDR2 from the germline V gene are SGHRS and YFSETQ. The CDR3 length is 14 residues. The CDR3 reads CASSWDRATYGYTF. The CDR3 coding sequence is TGCGCCAGCAGTTGGGACAGGGCGACCTATGGCTACACCTTC.

This clonotype showed up just a few times. The chain combines TRBV28 with TRBJ2-2; D is uncertain. Germline assignment: CDR1 MDHEN and CDR2 SYDVKM. Between the trimmed V and J ends, which lost 4 bases and 3 bases, there was a span of 12 bases. The CDR3 sequence is 15 residues long. DNA of the CDR3: TGTGCCAGCAGTTCTCTTCGGGCGGACACCGGGGAGCTGTTTTTT. This codes for CASSSLRADTGELFF.

The V call is TRBV29-1, the J call TRBJ2-3; 14 bases align to TRBD2. The CDR3 consists of 15 residues. V shed 8 bases, J shed 6 bases, and the junction held 10 bases outside the gene matches. In germline, CDR1 is SQVTM, CDR2 ANQGSEA. CDR3 in amino acids: CSSKAGTSGGDTQYF. CDR3 bases: TGCAGCTCGAAGGCCGGGACTAGCGGGGGTGATACGCAGTATTTT.

The genes are TRBV7-8 and TRBJ2-7; D is perhaps TRBD2 (5 bases). With 1 base removed from V and 4 bases from J, the gap between germline ends came to 11 bases. Looked up from germline, CDR1 is SGHVS and CDR2 is FQNEAQ. The CDR3 contains 14 residues. The CDR3 DNA reads TGTGCCAGCAGCTTAGTCGGGGTTGATTACGAGCAGTACTTC. Translating gives CASSLVGVDYEQYF.

The rearrangement uses TRBV18 and TRBJ2-1; D unresolved. The germline CDR1 and CDR2 sequences are KGHSH and LQKENI. The germline V and J ends were trimmed by 1 base and 8 bases, with 9 bases remaining between them. The CDR3 is made up of 13 amino acids. The CDR3 DNA follows: TGTGCCAGCTCACCACACAAAAGGGATGAGCAGTTCTTC. Its translation: CASSPHKRDEQFF.

V gene TRBV7-9 combines with J gene TRBJ2-6, with TRBD1 as a possible D gene (6 bases). This CDR3 is built from 16 residues. Trimming removed 4 bases from V and 4 bases from J, with 14 bases in between. In germline, CDR1 is SEHNR, CDR2 FQNEAQ (reference sequence). The CDR3 spells CASSSIQGYGANVLTF. The DNA for the CDR3 is TGTGCCAGCAGCTCGATCCAGGGGTACGGGGCCAACGTCCTGACTTTC.

This clonotype was seen a handful of times. The rearrangement joins TRBV25-1 to TRBJ1-2; D remains ambiguous. Germline loops: CDR1 MGHDK, CDR2 SYGVNS. The CDR3 runs to 15 residues. V lost 1 base to trimming and J lost 0 bases, with 9 bases between them. CDR3 residues: CASSELGGTNYGYTF. The CDR3 coding sequence is TGTGCCAGCAGTGAATTGGGCGGAACTAACTATGGCTACACCTTC.

This clonotype was observed a few times. This chain uses TRBV4-2 with TRBJ2-1; 10 positions agree with TRBD2. Germline V CDR1 and CDR2: LGHNA, YNFKEQ. CDR3 length: 15 residues. V shed 4 bases and J 6 bases; nucleotides not matched to a gene: 6. CDR3 sequence: CASSRRTSGTNEQFF. The CDR3 DNA follows: TGTGCCAGCAGCCGGCGGACTAGCGGAACCAATGAGCAGTTCTTC.

The chain couples TRBV28 to TRBJ2-3, with 9 bases matching TRBD1. This CDR3 has 14 amino acids. Per the germline V gene, CDR1 is MDHEN and CDR2 is SYDVKM. V was clipped by 6 bases and J by 2 bases; unmatched bases: 3. CDR3 amino acids: CASRGQGSTDTQYF. CDR3 sequence (DNA): TGTGCCAGCAGGGGACAGGGTTCCACAGATACGCAGTATTTT.

This chain connects TRBV20-1 to TRBJ2-1; D might be TRBD2 (5 bases). This CDR3 is 13 amino acids long. The germline V and J ends were trimmed by 4 bases and 10 bases, with 17 bases remaining between them. Per the germline V gene, CDR1 is DFQATT and CDR2 is SNEGSKA (reference sequence). CDR3 loop: CSATGVLGPEQFF. The DNA of the CDR3 is TGCAGTGCTACTGGAGTACTAGGCCCCGAGCAGTTCTTC.

The chain combines TRBV7-9 with TRBJ2-5, with TRBD1 identical over 9 bases. CDR1 is SEHNR and CDR2 is FQNEAQ in the germline V gene (reference sequence). This CDR3 contains 17 residues. The ends lost 4 bases at V and 5 bases at J; junction bases unmatched: 14. For the CDR3, the DNA is TGTGCCAGCAGCTCGAAGGCAGGGACAGGGAACCTGGAGACCCAGTACTTC. Encoded protein: CASSSKAGTGNLETQYF.

This clonotype was seen a handful of times. The chain recombines TRBV10-3 with TRBJ2-7, with 7 bases lining up with TRBD2. Trimming took 6 bases from V and 6 from J; bases not matched to a gene: 14. The germline CDR1 and CDR2 sequences are ENHRY and SYGVKD. This CDR3 spans 15 amino acids. The CDR3 reads CAISDLRTRRSEQYF. DNA for the CDR3: TGTGCCATCAGCGATCTAAGGACTAGAAGGAGCGAGCAGTACTTC.

The V and J genes are TRBV10-3 and TRBJ2-3, with 10 bases aligning to TRBD1. V was pared by 11 bases and J by 5 bases, with 7 bases of the junction left unmatched. CDR3 length equals 13 residues. In germline, CDR1 is ENHRY, CDR2 SYGVKD. CDR3 loop: CAYGQGEEDTQYF. The CDR3, as DNA: TGTGCCTACGGACAGGGGGAAGAAGATACGCAGTATTTT.

This clonotype was recorded a few times. In nucleotides, the CDR3 is TGCGCCAGCAGACTTAGAGATCCGGGTTTTGCAGATACGCAGTATTTT. It yields the protein CASRLRDPGFADTQYF. The V gene is TRBV10-2, the J gene TRBJ2-3; D not resolved. The CDR3 has 16 amino acids. Trimming left V 6 bases short and J 4 bases short, with 20 bases between. The germline gives CDR1 WSHSY, CDR2 SAAADI.

Note on this clonotype: An end of the junction does not agree with germline; a read error may underlie this. DNA for the CDR3: TGTGCCAGCCGCCCGCTAGCGTACGAGAAGTACTTC. Residues: CASRPLAYEKYF. The chain combines TRBV7-9 with TRBJ2-7; D is possibly TRBD2 (6 bases). CDR1 and CDR2 from the germline V gene are SEHNR and FQNEAQ (reference sequence). CDR3 size: 12 residues.

This clonotype occurred many times. This chain links TRBV9 with TRBJ1-5; TRBD1 is a possible D gene (5 bases). V was shortened by 4 bases and J by 5 bases, with 10 bases between the two germline ends. Germline CDR1 and CDR2: SGDLS and YYNGEE. This CDR3 spans 13 amino acids. In nucleotides, the CDR3 is TGTGCCAGCAGCCGGGGGAGAGATCAGCCCCAGCATTTT. Protein product: CASSRGRDQPQHF.

This clonotype came up a few times. One end of the junction varies from germline; a read error may be responsible. V usage is TRBV7-7 and J usage is TRBJ2-3; D uncertain. This CDR3 has 14 residues. Germline CDR1 reads SSHAT; CDR2 reads FNYEAQ (reference sequence). The CDR3 region is CASSRSSLQDTQYF. In DNA form, the CDR3 reads TGTGCTAGCAGCCGTTCATCGCTGCAAGATACGCAGTATTTT.

Here the CDR3 DNA reads TGTGCCAGCAGCCAAAGGACTAGCGGGAGGGAGGATGGGCAGTTCTTC. Translated, it gives CASSQRTSGREDGQFF. This chain connects TRBV4-2 to TRBJ2-1; 15 bases align to TRBD2. Germline trimming cut 2 bases from V and 12 bases from J; bases unmatched to any gene: 8. Germline V gives CDR1 LGHNA, CDR2 YNFKEQ. This CDR3 is 16 amino acids long.

Only a few counts were recorded for this clonotype. The chain has TRBV11-2 and TRBJ2-7; D call uncertain. Germline-derived CDR1 and CDR2 are SGHAT and FQNNGV. The V end lost 1 base, the J end lost 3 bases, and 10 bases lay between the germline ends. This CDR3 has 14 amino acids. CDR3 bases: TGTGCCAGCAGCTTAGTAGGACCGATCTACGAGCAGTACTTC. Translation gives CASSLVGPIYEQYF.

This clonotype was seen many times. The chain is built from TRBV9 and TRBJ2-3; 10 bases are a match to TRBD2. Germline V gene data show CDR1 as SGDLS and CDR2 as YYNGEE. V trimming: 2 bases; J trimming: 2 bases; junction bases outside the gene matches: 5. CDR3 size: 16 residues. The CDR3 bases are TGTGCCAGCAGCGTTAGCGGGGGGCACGACACAGATACGCAGTATTTT. Its protein product is CASSVSGGHDTDTQYF.

This clonotype showed up just a few times. This chain connects TRBV11-2 to TRBJ2-7; the D gene could be TRBD1 or TRBD2 (5 bases each). The V end was cut by 5 bases, the J end by 3 bases, with 26 bases between. In germline, CDR1 is SGHAT, CDR2 FQNNGV. The CDR3 length is 18 residues. The DNA for the CDR3 is TGTGCCAGCAGCACCATAAGAGTTTCCGGGACGACGGGCTACGAGCAGTACTTC. As protein: CASSTIRVSGTTGYEQYF. The full variable domain, in which reference TRBV11-2 and TRBJ2-7 provide the parts outside the CDR3, is EAGVAQSPRYKIIEKRQSVAFWCNPISGHATLYWYQQILGQGPKLLIQFQNNGVVDDSQLPKDRFSAERLKGVDSTLKIQPAKLEDSAVYLCASSTIRVSGTTGYEQYFGPGTRLTVT.

This clonotype was observed at least ten times. The rearrangement uses TRBV5-1 and TRBJ2-3; 12 nucleotides align to TRBD2. Germline lookup yields CDR1 SGHRS and CDR2 YFSETQ. The CDR3 has 16 residues. V gave up 0 bases and J gave up 2 bases; unmatched junction bases: 1. DNA of the CDR3: TGCGCCAGCAGCTTGGGACTAGCGGGGGACACAGATACGCAGTATTTT. This translates into CASSLGLAGDTDTQYF. Variable domain in full (rest from reference TRBV5-1 and TRBJ2-3): KAGVTQTPRYLIKTRGQQVTLSCSPISGHRSVSWYQQTPGQGLQFLFEYFSETQRNKGNFPGRFSGRQFSNSRSEMNVSTLELGDSALYLCASSLGLAGDTDTQYFGPGTRLTVL.

This clonotype was picked up a small number of times. V and J are TRBV6-2 or TRBV6-3 and TRBJ2-7; D uncertain. The ends were cut back, 0 bases at V and 7 bases at J, with 16 bases in the middle. CDR3 length: 15 residues. From germline, CDR1 is MNHEY and CDR2 SVGEGT. In nucleotides, the CDR3 is TGTGCCAGCAGTTACTCGCCTAGTGCAAGCGAGGAGCAGTACTTC. Translation: CASSYSPSASEEQYF.

V is TRBV6-2 or TRBV6-3 and J is TRBJ2-6; D is unresolved. V lost 2 bases, J lost 2 bases, and 10 bases lay in between. The CDR3 is 16 residues long. Germline V gives CDR1 MNHEY, CDR2 SVGEGT. The chain's CDR3 is CASSYVRTPGANVLTF. The CDR3 nucleotides read TGTGCCAGCAGTTACGTACGGACCCCTGGGGCCAACGTCCTGACTTTC.